Presented here are 21 T cell receptor beta chains from one specimen sequenced in a study of tumor-infiltrating lymphocytes in primary liver carcinoma. Researchers generated TCR beta cDNA from approximately 0.55 ug of total RNA, relying on a constant-region primer. Investigators got TCR beta libraries out of three nested multiplex PCR rounds, done with slightly modified ARM-PCR. For around 11 cycles apiece, the opening two PCR rounds ran with TRBV1-TRBV30 forward primers and a C-beta reverse primer. TCRdb passed the multiplex PCR reads through MiXCR, listing each CDR3 protein once. The sample yields 90,000 to 150,000 distinct CDR3 sequences, around 70% seen once. Unsorted bulk tissue of roughly 17-33 mg yielded co-extracted RNA and DNA. Sequencing was performed on tumor-adjacent normal liver tissue. Receptor source: an older woman with primary liver carcinoma and hepatitis B virus infection.

Worth noting for this clonotype: This could be a read error, since a much larger clone is one nucleotide away. The J gene is TRBJ2-3, the V gene TRBV11-2; 10 bases are shared with TRBD2. The germline V gene encodes CDR1 SGHAT and CDR2 FQNNGV. This CDR3 is built from 15 residues. DNA of the CDR3: TGTGCCGGCAGCTTAGGGCGACTAGCGGGAGATACGCAGTATTTT. Its translation: CAGSLGRLAGDTQYF.

This clonotype was recorded at least ten times. The chain joins TRBV6-1 to TRBJ1-3; D perhaps matches TRBD1 (5 bases). From germline, CDR1 is MNHNS and CDR2 SASEGT. CDR3 length equals 15 residues. The V end lost 0 bases, the J end lost 10 bases, and 16 bases lay between the germline ends. CDR3 nucleotides: TGTGCCAGCAGTGAAGCGGGGGACTACTCTGGAACCATATATTTT. This translates into CASSEAGDYSGTIYF.

Regarding this clonotype: This may arise from a read error, as a much more abundant clone is one base away. This rearrangement joins TRBV5-1 to TRBJ2-2; D is possibly TRBD2 (5 bases). Germline V gene lookup returns CDR1 SGHRS and CDR2 YFSETQ. This CDR3 has 16 residues. The CDR3 loop reads CTSFSREGLNTGELFF. The CDR3 DNA follows: TGCACCAGCTTCTCCCGGGAAGGGCTGAACACCGGGGAGCTGTTTTTT.

Relative to its sample, this clonotype is medium-sized (0.01 to 0.1%). The chain couples TRBV7-8 to TRBJ2-7; D call uncertain. The CDR3 is made up of 14 amino acids. CDR1 and CDR2 from the germline V gene are SGHVS and FQNEAQ. V lost 0 bases, J lost 1 base, and 7 bases lay in between. The CDR3 sequence is CASSLARRSYEQYF. CDR3 bases: TGTGCCAGCAGCTTAGCAAGGCGGTCCTACGAGCAGTACTTC.

Notes on this clonotype: Lacking the conserved final phenylalanine or tryptophan, this CDR3 likely reflects a read error. The chain couples TRBV10-3 to TRBJ2-5, with D perhaps matching TRBD2 (5 bases). Trimming took off 8 bases at V and 1 base at J, with 14 bases between the two ends. The CDR3 loop spans 14 amino acids. The V gene's germline CDR1 is ENHRY and CDR2 SYGVKD. CDR3 coding DNA: TGTGCCATCGCGGCCAGAGGGAGCCAAGAGACCCAGTACCTC. Its protein is CAIAARGSQETQYL.

As to this clonotype: Relative to the germline gene, one junction end is altered; a read error may explain this. The chain couples TRBV4-1 to TRBJ1-6; D is uncertain. This CDR3 region has 15 residues. From germline, CDR1 is MGHRA and CDR2 YSYEKL. CDR3 coding DNA: TGCGCTAGCAGCCAACAGCTCCCATCAAATTCACCCCTCCACTTT. The encoded protein is CASSQQLPSNSPLHF.

The chain carries TRBV19 and TRBJ2-5; 13 nucleotides line up with TRBD2. Germline V gives CDR1 LNHDA, CDR2 SQIVND (reference sequence). The CDR3 covers 15 residues. With V trimmed by 8 bases and J by 14 bases, 17 bases remained unmatched. CDR3 protein: CASSTSGRYQETHYF. The CDR3 coding sequence is TGTGCCAGTTCGACTAGCGGGAGGTACCAAGAGACACACTACTTC.

V is TRBV12-3 or TRBV12-4 and J is TRBJ1-2; no firm D call. The CDR3 loop spans 14 amino acids. Between the trimmed V and J ends, which lost 3 bases and 10 bases, there was a span of 18 bases. CDR3 amino acids: CASSFTDSTPAYTF. CDR3 nucleotides: TGTGCCAGCAGTTTTACGGATAGTACGCCTGCCTACACCTTC.

This clonotype was counted once. This sequence may be a read error, since a much larger clone differs from it by one base. V and J are TRBV7-9 and TRBJ1-1, with D possibly TRBD1 on 6 matching bases. Germline CDR1 and CDR2: SEHNR and FQNEAQ (reference sequence). The V end lost 8 bases, the J end lost 3 bases, and 16 bases lay between the germline ends. CDR3 length: 14 amino acids. CDR3 region: CASRLEGGYTEAFF. The CDR3 DNA reads TGTGCCAGCCGCCTTGAGGGGGGCTACACTGAAGCTTTCTTT.

This clonotype occurred once. Relative to the germline gene, one junction end is altered; a read error may explain this. CDR3 region: CVSSLVLTVEQFF. In DNA, the CDR3 is TGCGTCAGCAGCTTGGTCCTGACGGTTGAGCAGTTCTTC. The chain couples TRBV5-1 to TRBJ2-1; D remains unclear. The CDR3 runs 13 residues. CDR1 is SGHRS and CDR2 is YFSETQ in the germline V gene. The full variable domain, with the rest looked up from reference TRBV5-1 and TRBJ2-1, is KAGVTQTPRYLIKTRGQQVTLSCSPISGHRSVSWYQQTPGQGLQFLFEYFSETQRNKGNFPGRFSGRQFSNSRSEMNVSTLELGDSALYLCVSSLVLTVEQFFGPGTRLTVL.

A remark on this clonotype: One junction end disagrees with the germline gene, perhaps due to a read error. This chain uses TRBV5-6 with TRBJ1-4, with a possible D match to TRBD1 (5 bases). The length of the CDR3 is 15 residues. Germline V gene lookup returns CDR1 SGHDT and CDR2 YYEEEE. The CDR3 sequence is CTSSHEGARHEKLFF. Written as DNA, the CDR3 is TGTACCAGTAGTCACGAAGGGGCGCGTCATGAAAAACTGTTTTTT.

About this clonotype itself: A junction end diverges from the germline sequence, so it may reflect a read error. The genes are TRBV11-3 and TRBJ2-1, with 10 bases aligning to TRBD2. Germline loops: CDR1 SGHNT, CDR2 YENEEA. This CDR3 contains 15 residues. The CDR3 DNA reads as TGTGCCAGCAGCCCAGGGACTAGCGCGAACTACGAGCGGTTCTTC. Translating it yields CASSPGTSANYERFF.

This chain joins TRBV28 and TRBJ1-5; perhaps TRBD1 as D (6 bases). Germline values: CDR1 MDHEN, CDR2 SYDVKM. V lost 5 bases and J 3 bases, leaving 23 bases between the germline ends. This CDR3 comprises 18 residues. The CDR3, as DNA: TGTGCCAGCAGTCAGCCTACCCCGGGGGGCGGGAACAATCAGCCCCAGCATTTT. Protein sequence: CASSQPTPGGGNNQPQHF.

This rearrangement joins TRBV7-9 to TRBJ2-5, with D perhaps matching TRBD1 (6 bases). V was trimmed by 5 bases and J by 3 bases, leaving 13 bases between them. This CDR3 has 14 residues. The germline CDR1 and CDR2 sequences are SEHNR and FQNEAQ (reference sequence). CDR3 in amino acids: CASSRGTLKETQYF. The DNA of the CDR3 is TGTGCCAGCAGCCGAGGGACATTGAAAGAGACCCAGTACTTC.

Note on this clonotype: One junction end disagrees with the germline gene, perhaps due to a read error. DNA for the CDR3: TGCGCCAGCAGCTCGGATGCCCTGAACAATGAGCATTTCTTC. Its translation: CASSSDALNNEHFF. The chain combines TRBV5-1 with TRBJ2-1; no clear D. CDR1 SGHRS and CDR2 YFSETQ come from the germline V gene. The CDR3 loop spans 14 amino acids.

The chain joins TRBV6-1 to TRBJ2-7; D gene uncertain. The CDR3 consists of 14 residues. The germline CDR1 and CDR2 sequences are MNHNS and SASEGT. Trimming took 5 bases from V and 7 from J, leaving 18 bases between them. CDR3 loop: CASSLTSANTEQYF. The CDR3 nucleotides read TGTGCCAGCAGTTTAACCAGCGCTAATACGGAGCAGTACTTC.

Concerning this clonotype: A junction boundary mismatches the germline segment, possibly from a read error. This chain links TRBV12-3 or TRBV12-4 with TRBJ2-7; TRBD1 is a possible D gene (5 bases). The CDR3 is 14 residues long. CDR3 bases: TGTGCCAGCAGGCCGCGGAACAGGCTCTACGAGCAATACTTC. Its translation is CASRPRNRLYEQYF.

This clonotype was counted between two and nine times. A much larger clone differs by one base, so this may be a read error. The rearrangement uses TRBV14 and TRBJ2-2; TRBD1 agrees at 10 bases. Germline V lookup: CDR1 SGHDN, CDR2 FVKESK. V gave up 0 bases and J gave up 1 base; unmatched junction bases: 8. This CDR3 has 19 residues. The CDR3, as DNA: TGTGCCAGCAGCCAAGACCATCGACAGGGGGCGCAGAACACCGGGGAGCTGTTTTTT. Protein: CASSQDHRQGAQNTGELFF.

This clonotype appeared a few times. A much larger clone differs from this one at a single base, so this may be a read error. The gene calls are TRBV10-3 and TRBJ2-6, with a tentative D call TRBD1 (5 bases). CDR3 length equals 14 residues. Germline CDR1 ENHRY, CDR2 SYGVKD. CDR3 sequence: CAISDSSGANVPTF. CDR3 DNA sequence: TGTGCCATCAGTGACAGCTCTGGGGCCAACGTCCCGACTTTC.

As concerns this clonotype: It may be a read error: a sequence one base away is much more abundant. The V gene is TRBV5-1, the J gene TRBJ1-1; tentative D call: TRBD1 (6 bases). From germline, CDR1 is SGHRS and CDR2 YFSETQ. This CDR3 has 13 residues. CDR3 DNA sequence: TGCGCCAGCAGCCCTACAGGGACCACTAAAGCTTTCTTT. Translation: CASSPTGTTKAFF.

A word on this clonotype: At one end the junction does not follow the germline gene, possibly because of a read error. The V and J genes are TRBV11-3 and TRBJ2-1, with D uncertain. This CDR3 contains 12 residues. Looked up from germline, CDR1 is SGHNT and CDR2 is YENEEA. The CDR3 is CPSSRRTFRRFF. The CDR3 nucleotides are TGTCCCAGCAGCAGAAGAACCTTTAGGCGCTTCTTC. Supplemented by reference TRBV11-3 and TRBJ2-1, the full variable domain reads EAGVVQSPRYKIIEKKQPVAFWCNPISGHNTLYWYLQNLGQGPELLIRYENEEAVDDSQLPKDRFSAERLKGVDSTLKIQPAELGDSAVYLCPSSRRTFRRFFGPGTRLTVL.